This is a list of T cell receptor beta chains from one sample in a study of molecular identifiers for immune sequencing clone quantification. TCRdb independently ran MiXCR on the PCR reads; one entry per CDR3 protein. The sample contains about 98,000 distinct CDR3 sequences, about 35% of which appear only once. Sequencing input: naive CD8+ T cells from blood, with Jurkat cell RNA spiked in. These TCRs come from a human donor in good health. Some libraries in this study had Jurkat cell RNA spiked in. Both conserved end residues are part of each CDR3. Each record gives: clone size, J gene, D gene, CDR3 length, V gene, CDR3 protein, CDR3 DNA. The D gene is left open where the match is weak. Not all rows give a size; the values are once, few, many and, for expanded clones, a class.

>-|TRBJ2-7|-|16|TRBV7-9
CASSSPAGARAYEQYF
TGTGCCAGCAGCTCCCCGGCGGGGGCGAGGGCCTACGAGCAGTACTTC
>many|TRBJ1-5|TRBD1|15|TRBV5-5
CANLSGTGTNQPQHF
TGTGCCAACTTATCCGGGACAGGGACCAATCAGCCCCAGCATTTT
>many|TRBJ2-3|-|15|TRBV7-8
CASSLEGSGTDTQYF
TGTGCCAGCAGCTTAGAGGGTAGCGGCACAGATACGCAGTATTTT
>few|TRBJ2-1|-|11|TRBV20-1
CSASGYNEQFF
TGCAGTGCTAGCGGATACAATGAGCAGTTCTTC
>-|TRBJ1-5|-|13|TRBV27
CASSTAPNQPQHF
TGTGCCAGCAGTACCGCCCCCAATCAGCCCCAGCATTTT
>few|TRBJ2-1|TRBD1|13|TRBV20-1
CSATRDRDNEQFF
TGCAGTGCTACAAGAGACAGGGACAATGAGCAGTTCTTC
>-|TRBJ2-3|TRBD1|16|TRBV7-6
CASSLVKTGLRDTQYF
TGTGCCAGCAGCTTGGTAAAGACAGGGCTTAGGGATACGCAGTATTTT
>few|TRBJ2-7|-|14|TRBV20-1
CSARDGMGFYEQYF
TGCAGTGCTAGAGATGGGATGGGGTTCTACGAGCAGTACTTC
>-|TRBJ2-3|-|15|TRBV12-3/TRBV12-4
CASGWVGELSDTQYF
TGTGCCAGCGGCTGGGTCGGGGAATTGTCAGATACGCAGTATTTT
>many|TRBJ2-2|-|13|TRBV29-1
CSVPGLTTGELFF
TGCAGCGTCCCGGGACTGACCACCGGGGAGCTGTTTTTT
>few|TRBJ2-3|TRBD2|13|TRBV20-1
CSASGGDPDTQYF
TGCAGTGCCAGCGGGGGGGACCCCGATACGCAGTATTTT
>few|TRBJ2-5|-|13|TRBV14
CASSQGPQETQYF
TGTGCCAGCAGCCAAGGTCCTCAAGAGACCCAGTACTTC
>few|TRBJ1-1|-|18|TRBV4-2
CASSHPSAVWGANTEAFF
TGTGCCAGCAGCCACCCCAGCGCAGTGTGGGGGGCCAACACTGAAGCTTTCTTT
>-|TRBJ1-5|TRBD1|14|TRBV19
CASRGTGVRQPQHF
TGTGCCAGTAGGGGGACAGGGGTGAGACAGCCCCAGCATTTT
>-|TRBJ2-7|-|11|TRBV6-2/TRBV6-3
CASRRSLEQYF
TGTGCCAGCAGGAGATCACTCGAGCAGTACTTC
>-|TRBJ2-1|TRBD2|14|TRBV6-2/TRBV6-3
CASSRGLAGREQFF
TGTGCCAGCAGTAGGGGACTAGCGGGGAGAGAGCAGTTCTTC
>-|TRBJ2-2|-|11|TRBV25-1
CASSVSGELFF
TGTGCCAGCAGTGTTTCCGGGGAGCTGTTTTTT
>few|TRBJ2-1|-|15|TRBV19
CASSIDGGPYNEQFF
TGTGCCAGTAGTATAGATGGGGGACCGTACAATGAGCAGTTCTTC
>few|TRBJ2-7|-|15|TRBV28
CASRPPWSQPSEQYF
TGTGCCAGCAGACCCCCATGGAGCCAGCCCTCCGAGCAGTACTTC
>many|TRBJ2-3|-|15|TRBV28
CASSFRLIKEDTQYF
TGTGCCAGCAGTTTCCGGCTGATTAAGGAGGATACGCAGTATTTT
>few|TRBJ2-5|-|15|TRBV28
CASSLGGQISETQYF
TGTGCCAGCAGTTTAGGGGGACAAATCTCAGAGACCCAGTACTTC
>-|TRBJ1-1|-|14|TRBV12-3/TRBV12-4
CASSPRGADTEAFF
TGTGCCAGCAGCCCCCGGGGGGCAGACACTGAAGCTTTCTTT
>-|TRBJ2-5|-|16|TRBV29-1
CSAKILRGFSQETQYF
TGCAGCGCCAAGATCTTGAGGGGATTTAGCCAAGAGACCCAGTACTTC
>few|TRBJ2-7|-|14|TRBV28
CASRARDGLYEQYF
TGTGCCAGCAGGGCTCGGGACGGCCTCTACGAGCAGTACTTC
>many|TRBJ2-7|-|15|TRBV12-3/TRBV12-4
CASSLGDSSSYEQYF
TGTGCCAGCAGCCTTGGGGACTCCAGCTCCTACGAGCAGTACTTC
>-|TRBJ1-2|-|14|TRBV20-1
CSARPFIGSYGYTF
TGCAGTGCTAGACCATTCATCGGCAGCTATGGCTACACCTTC
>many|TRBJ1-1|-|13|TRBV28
CASRNRVDPRAFF
TGTGCCAGCAGGAACAGGGTGGACCCCCGAGCTTTCTTT
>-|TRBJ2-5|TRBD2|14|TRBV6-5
CATGLAGKGETQYF
TGTGCCACCGGACTAGCGGGAAAGGGAGAGACCCAGTACTTC
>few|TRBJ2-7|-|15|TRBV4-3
CASSLAMGRYYEQYF
TGCGCCAGCAGCCTAGCCATGGGGAGATATTACGAGCAGTACTTC
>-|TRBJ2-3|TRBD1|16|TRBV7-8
CASSPGQGNIFDTQYF
TGTGCCAGCAGCCCGGGACAGGGGAATATTTTTGATACGCAGTATTTT
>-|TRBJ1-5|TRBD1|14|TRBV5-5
CASSPTGEVLPQHF
TGTGCCAGCAGCCCAACAGGGGAAGTTTTGCCCCAGCATTTT
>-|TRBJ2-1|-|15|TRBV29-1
CSVVWSVTAYNEQFF
TGCAGCGTTGTTTGGTCCGTGACGGCCTACAATGAGCAGTTCTTC
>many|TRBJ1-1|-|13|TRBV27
CASSSAGYTEAFF
TGTGCCAGCAGTTCGGCCGGCTACACTGAAGCTTTCTTT
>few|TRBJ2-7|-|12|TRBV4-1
CASSQDSNEQYF
TGCGCCAGCAGCCAAGACAGCAACGAGCAGTACTTC
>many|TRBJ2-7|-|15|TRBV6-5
CASSYSWSPLYEQYF
TGTGCCAGCAGTTACTCGTGGAGCCCGTTATACGAGCAGTACTTC
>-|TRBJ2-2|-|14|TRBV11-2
CASSLGQITGELFF
TGTGCCAGCAGCTTAGGTCAGATCACCGGGGAGCTGTTTTTT